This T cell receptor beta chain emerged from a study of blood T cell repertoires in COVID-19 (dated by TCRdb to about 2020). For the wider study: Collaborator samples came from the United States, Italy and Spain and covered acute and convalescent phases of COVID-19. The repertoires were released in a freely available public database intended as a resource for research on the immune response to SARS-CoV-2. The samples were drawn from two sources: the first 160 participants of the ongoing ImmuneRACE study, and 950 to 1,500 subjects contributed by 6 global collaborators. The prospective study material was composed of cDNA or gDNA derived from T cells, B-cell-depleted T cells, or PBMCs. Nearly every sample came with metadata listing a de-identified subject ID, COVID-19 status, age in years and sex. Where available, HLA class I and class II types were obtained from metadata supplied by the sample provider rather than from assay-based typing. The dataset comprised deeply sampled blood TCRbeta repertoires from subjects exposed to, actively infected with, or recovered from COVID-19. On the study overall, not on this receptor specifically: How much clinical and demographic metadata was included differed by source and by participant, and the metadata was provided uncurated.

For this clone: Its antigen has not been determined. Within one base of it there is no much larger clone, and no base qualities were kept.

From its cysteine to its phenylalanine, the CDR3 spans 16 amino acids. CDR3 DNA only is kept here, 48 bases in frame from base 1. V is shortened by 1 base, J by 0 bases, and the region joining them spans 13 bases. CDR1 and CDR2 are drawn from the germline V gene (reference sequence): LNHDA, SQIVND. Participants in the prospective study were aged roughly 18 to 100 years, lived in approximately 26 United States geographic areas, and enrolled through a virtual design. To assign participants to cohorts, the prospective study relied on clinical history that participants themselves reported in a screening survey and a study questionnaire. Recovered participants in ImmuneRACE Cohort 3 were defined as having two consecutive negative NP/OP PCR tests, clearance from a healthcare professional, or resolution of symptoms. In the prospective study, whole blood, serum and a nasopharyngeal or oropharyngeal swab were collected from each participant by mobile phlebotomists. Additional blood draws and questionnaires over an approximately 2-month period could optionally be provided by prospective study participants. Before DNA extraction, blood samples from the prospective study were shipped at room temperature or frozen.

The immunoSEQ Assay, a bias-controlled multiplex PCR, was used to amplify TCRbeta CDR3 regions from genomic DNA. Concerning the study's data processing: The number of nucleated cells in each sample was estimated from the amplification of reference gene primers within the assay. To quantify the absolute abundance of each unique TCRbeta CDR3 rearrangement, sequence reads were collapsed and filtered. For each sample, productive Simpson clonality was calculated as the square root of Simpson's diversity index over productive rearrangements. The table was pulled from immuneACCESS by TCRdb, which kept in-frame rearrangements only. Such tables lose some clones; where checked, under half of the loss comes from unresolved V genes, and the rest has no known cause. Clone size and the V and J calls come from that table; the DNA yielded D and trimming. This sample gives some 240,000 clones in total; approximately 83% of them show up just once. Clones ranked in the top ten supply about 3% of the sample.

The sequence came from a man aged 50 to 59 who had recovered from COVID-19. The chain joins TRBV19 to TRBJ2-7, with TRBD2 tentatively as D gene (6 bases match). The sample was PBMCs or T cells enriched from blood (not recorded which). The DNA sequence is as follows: TGTGCCAGTAGTATAGGCGGAGGGCGGGCCTCCTACGAGCAGTACTTC. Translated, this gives CASSIGGGRASYEQYF.